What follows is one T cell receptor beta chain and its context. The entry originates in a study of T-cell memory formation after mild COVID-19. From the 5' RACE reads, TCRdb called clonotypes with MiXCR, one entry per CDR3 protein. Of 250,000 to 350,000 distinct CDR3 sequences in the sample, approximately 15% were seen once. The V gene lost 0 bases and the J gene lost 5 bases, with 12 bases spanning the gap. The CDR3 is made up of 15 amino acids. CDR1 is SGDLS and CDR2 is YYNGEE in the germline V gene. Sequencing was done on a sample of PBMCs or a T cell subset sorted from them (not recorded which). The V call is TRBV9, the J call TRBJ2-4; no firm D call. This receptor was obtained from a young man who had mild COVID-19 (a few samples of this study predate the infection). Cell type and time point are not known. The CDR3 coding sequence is TGTGCCAGCAGCGTAGCCTTAGGAACCCAAAACATTCAGTACTTC. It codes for CASSVALGTQNIQYF.